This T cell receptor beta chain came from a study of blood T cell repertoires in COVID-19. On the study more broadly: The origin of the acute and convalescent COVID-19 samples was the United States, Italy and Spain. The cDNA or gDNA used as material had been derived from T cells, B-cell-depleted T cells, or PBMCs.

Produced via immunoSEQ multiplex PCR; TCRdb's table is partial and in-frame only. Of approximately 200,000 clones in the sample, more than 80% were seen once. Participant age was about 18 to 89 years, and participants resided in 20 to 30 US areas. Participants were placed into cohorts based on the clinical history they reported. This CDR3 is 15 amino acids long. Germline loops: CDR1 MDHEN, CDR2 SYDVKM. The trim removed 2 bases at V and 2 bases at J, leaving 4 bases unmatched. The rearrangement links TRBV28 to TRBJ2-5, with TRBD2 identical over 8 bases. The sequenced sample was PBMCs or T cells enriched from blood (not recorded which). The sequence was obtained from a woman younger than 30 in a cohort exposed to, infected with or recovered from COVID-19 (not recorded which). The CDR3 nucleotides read TGTGCCAGCAGTTTAACTAGCGGCTTACAAGAGACCCAGTACTTC. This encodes CASSLTSGLQETQYF.